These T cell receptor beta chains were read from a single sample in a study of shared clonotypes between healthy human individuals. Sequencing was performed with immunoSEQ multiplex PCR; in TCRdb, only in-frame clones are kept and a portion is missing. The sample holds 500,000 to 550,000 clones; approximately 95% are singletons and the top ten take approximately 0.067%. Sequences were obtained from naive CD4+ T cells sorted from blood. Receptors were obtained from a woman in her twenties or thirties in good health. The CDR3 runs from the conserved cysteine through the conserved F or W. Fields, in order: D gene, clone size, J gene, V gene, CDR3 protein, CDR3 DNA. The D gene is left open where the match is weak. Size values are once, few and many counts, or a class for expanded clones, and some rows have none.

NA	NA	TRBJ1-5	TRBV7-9	CASSSYNQPQHF	TGTGCCAGCAGCTCCTATAATCAGCCCCAGCATTTT
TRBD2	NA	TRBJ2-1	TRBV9	CASSVSLAGGNEQFF	TGTGCCAGCAGCGTAAGTCTAGCGGGAGGCAATGAGCAGTTCTTC
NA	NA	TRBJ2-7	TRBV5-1	CASSAPGTDPSGYEQYF	TGCGCCAGCAGTGCACCCGGGACGGATCCCTCGGGCTACGAGCAGTACTTC
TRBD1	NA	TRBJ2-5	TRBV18	CASSPRSGGTGVQETQYF	TGTGCCAGCTCACCACGAAGTGGCGGGACAGGGGTACAGGAGACCCAGTACTTC
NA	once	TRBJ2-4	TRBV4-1	CASSQDPAGSKNIQYF	TGCGCCAGCAGCCAAGATCCGGCAGGGTCCAAAAACATTCAGTACTTC
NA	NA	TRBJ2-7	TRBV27	CASSRRPSHEQYF	TGTGCCAGCAGTCGGCGGCCGTCCCACGAGCAGTACTTC
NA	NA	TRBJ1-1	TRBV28	CASSHSGNTEAFF	TGTGCCAGCAGTCACAGTGGGAACACTGAAGCTTTCTTT
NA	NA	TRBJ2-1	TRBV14	CASSLRYGGIKNEQFF	TGTGCCAGCAGCCTCAGGTATGGGGGGATCAAAAATGAGCAGTTCTTC
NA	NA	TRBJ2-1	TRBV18	CASSPPVGGNEQFF	TGTGCCAGCTCACCACCGGTAGGGGGCAATGAGCAGTTCTTC
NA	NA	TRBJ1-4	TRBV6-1	CASSRTSTNEKLFF	TGTGCCAGCAGTAGGACATCAACTAATGAAAAACTGTTTTTT
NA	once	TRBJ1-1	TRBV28	CASRTRAVNTEAFF	TGTGCCAGCCGCACCAGGGCGGTGAACACTGAAGCTTTCTTT
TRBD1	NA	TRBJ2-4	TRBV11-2	CASRSQGADIQYF	TGTGCCAGCAGATCGCAGGGGGCGGACATTCAGTACTTC
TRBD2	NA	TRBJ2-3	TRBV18	CASSPQGLAGGITDTQYF	TGTGCCAGCTCCCCTCAAGGACTAGCGGGAGGGATCACAGATACGCAGTATTTT
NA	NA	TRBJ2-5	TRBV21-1	CASSIVRRQETQYF	TGTGCCAGCAGCATCGTTCGACGACAAGAGACCCAGTACTTC
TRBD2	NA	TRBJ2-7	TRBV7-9	CASSLLGGRAFEQYF	TGTGCCAGCAGCTTATTAGGCGGGAGGGCCTTCGAGCAGTACTTC
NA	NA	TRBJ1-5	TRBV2	CASSAYDRQPQHF	TGTGCCAGCAGTGCCTATGACAGACAGCCCCAGCATTTT
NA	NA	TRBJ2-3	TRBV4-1	CASSQQRGRGSTDTQYF	TGCGCCAGCAGCCAACAACGGGGAAGGGGGAGCACAGATACGCAGTATTTT
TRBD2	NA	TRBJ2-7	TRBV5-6	CASSLYPGGRADEQYF	TGTGCCAGCAGCTTGTACCCAGGAGGGAGGGCGGACGAGCAGTACTTC
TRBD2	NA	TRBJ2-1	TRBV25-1	CASSGPLRGRAYNEQFF	TGTGCCAGCAGTGGACCTCTCCGCGGGAGAGCCTACAATGAGCAGTTCTTC
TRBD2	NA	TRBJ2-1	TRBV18	CASSPSGRFNEQFF	TGTGCCAGCTCACCGAGCGGGAGGTTCAATGAGCAGTTCTTC
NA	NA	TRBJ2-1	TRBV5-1	CASSLVAGTLGEQFF	TGCGCCAGCAGCTTGGTCGCGGGAACCTTGGGTGAGCAGTTCTTC
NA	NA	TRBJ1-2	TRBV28	CASRLQGSNYGYTF	TGTGCCAGCAGACTCCAGGGGTCTAACTATGGCTACACCTTC
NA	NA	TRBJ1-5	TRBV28	CASSPNQGMNQPQHF	TGTGCCAGCAGCCCTAACCAAGGGATGAATCAGCCCCAGCATTTT
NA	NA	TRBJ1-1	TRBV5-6	CASSLVRTEAFF	TGTGCCAGCAGCTTGGTCAGGACTGAAGCTTTCTTT
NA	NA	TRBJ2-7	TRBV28	CASTRSTLIGYEQYF	TGTGCCAGCACAAGATCCACACTGATAGGCTACGAGCAGTACTTC
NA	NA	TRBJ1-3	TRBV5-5	CASSLAVGSGNTIYF	TGTGCCAGCAGCTTGGCGGTAGGCTCTGGAAACACCATATATTTT
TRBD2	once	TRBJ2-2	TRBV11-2	CASSPAGTSPTGELFF	TGTGCCAGCAGCCCAGCCGGGACTAGCCCCACCGGGGAGCTGTTTTTT
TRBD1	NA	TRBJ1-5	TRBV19	CATTDREHQPQHF	TGTGCCACCACAGACAGGGAACATCAGCCCCAGCATTTT
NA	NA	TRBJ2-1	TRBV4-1	CASRSGHGIEQFF	TGCGCCAGCAGAAGCGGCCATGGTATTGAGCAGTTCTTC
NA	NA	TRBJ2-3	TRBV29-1	CSVRGTASTDTQYF	TGCAGCGTTCGCGGGACAGCGAGCACAGATACGCAGTATTTT
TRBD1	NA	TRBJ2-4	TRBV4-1	CASSDRTGDVAKNIQYF	TGCGCCAGCAGCGACCGGACAGGCGACGTAGCCAAAAACATTCAGTACTTC
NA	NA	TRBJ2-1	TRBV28	CASGMPSSYNEQFF	TGTGCCAGCGGGATGCCCAGCTCCTACAATGAGCAGTTCTTC
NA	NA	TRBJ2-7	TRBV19	CASSIVGSGGYEQYF	TGTGCCAGTAGTATAGTGGGTAGCGGCGGCTACGAGCAGTACTTC
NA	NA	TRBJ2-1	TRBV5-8	CASSSGQRVYNEQFF	TGTGCCAGCAGCAGCGGTCAGCGGGTTTACAATGAGCAGTTCTTC
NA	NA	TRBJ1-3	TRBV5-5	CASSGGGTHSGNTIYF	TGTGCCAGCAGCGGTGGTGGGACCCACTCTGGAAACACCATATATTTT
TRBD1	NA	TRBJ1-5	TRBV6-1	CASSERDRWDQPQHF	TGTGCCAGCAGTGAACGGGACAGATGGGATCAGCCCCAGCATTTT
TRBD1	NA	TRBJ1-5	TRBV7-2	CASSLTGTGGNQPQHF	TGTGCCAGCAGCTTAACAGGGACAGGGGGCAATCAGCCCCAGCATTTT
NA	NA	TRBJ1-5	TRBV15	CATSRDNGRGGALNQPQHF	TGTGCCACCAGCAGAGATAATGGCAGGGGAGGAGCCCTCAATCAGCCCCAGCATTTT